The sequence of this T cell receptor (beta chain) was determined in a study of cytomegalovirus exposure and HLA in healthy donors. PCR involved 60 Vbeta and 13 Jbeta primers. The repertoire was sequenced with immunoSEQ multiplex PCR; TCRdb's copy has only in-frame clones and lacks some. The sample records 68,000 or so clones, about 80% being singletons. The CDR3 spans 15 residues. Germline V CDR1 and CDR2: MNHNS, SASEGT. V dropped 2 bases and J dropped 4; count of bases not matched to a gene: 7. V gene TRBV6-1 combines with J gene TRBJ1-2, with TRBD1 matching 7 bases. The sample was PBMCs. This clonotype was obtained from a woman aged 25 to 45 in good health and CMV-seronegative. In nucleotides, the CDR3 is TGTGCCAGCAGTGAAAGCGCGGGACAGCCCTATGGCTACACCTTC. It yields the protein CASSESAGQPYGYTF.